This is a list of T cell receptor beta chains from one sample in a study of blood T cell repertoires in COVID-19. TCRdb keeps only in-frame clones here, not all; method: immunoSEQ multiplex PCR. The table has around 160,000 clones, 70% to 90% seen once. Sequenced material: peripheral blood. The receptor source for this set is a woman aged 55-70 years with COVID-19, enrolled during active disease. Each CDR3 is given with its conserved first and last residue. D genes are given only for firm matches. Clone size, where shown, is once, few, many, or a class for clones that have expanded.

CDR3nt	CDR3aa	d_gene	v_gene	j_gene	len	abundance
TGTGCCAGCAGCTTAGGTACGACAGCTTATGATAGCAATCAGCCCCAGCATTTT	CASSLGTTAYDSNQPQHF	-	TRBV7-8	TRBJ1-5	18	-
TGTGCCAGCAGCGGTGGACAGGGGGGGATCTTAAACTATGGCTACACCTTC	CASSGGQGGILNYGYTF	TRBD1	TRBV9	TRBJ1-2	17	-
TGTGCCAGCAGCTTAGGGCCCAGGAATGGCTACACCTTC	CASSLGPRNGYTF	-	TRBV7-8	TRBJ1-2	13	-
TGTGCCACCAGTGATAGGGACAGGGGGCGAGAGCAGTACTTC	CATSDRDRGREQYF	TRBD1	TRBV24-1	TRBJ2-7	14	once
TGTGCCAGCAGCCAAGAGGTTTATGCTTTTGCGGAAAAACTGTTTTTT	CASSQEVYAFAEKLFF	-	TRBV7-9	TRBJ1-4	16	-
TGTGCCAGCAGTTCATATAGAGTCGGCACTGAAGCTTTCTTT	CASSSYRVGTEAFF	-	TRBV11-2	TRBJ1-1	14	-
TGCGCCAGCAGCTTGATTAGCGGGGGATCGAATACGCAGTATTTT	CASSLISGGSNTQYF	TRBD2	TRBV5-1	TRBJ2-3	15	-
TGTGCCAGCAGCTCGGTAACCGGTAGCAATCAGCCCCAGCATTTT	CASSSVTGSNQPQHF	-	TRBV7-2	TRBJ1-5	15	-
TGTGCCAGTAGTTATGGGGCAACGAGTGGCTACACCTTC	CASSYGATSGYTF	-	TRBV19	TRBJ1-2	13	-
TGTGCCAGCAGCCGTCCGGGACAGGTGAGCTCCTACAATGAGCAGTTCTTC	CASSRPGQVSSYNEQFF	TRBD1	TRBV3-1/TRBV3-2	TRBJ2-1	17	-
TGTGCCAGCAGCTTCATGGAGCGGGGGGGCGAGTCGCACCAAGAGACCCAGTACTTC	CASSFMERGGESHQETQYF	TRBD2	TRBV7-2	TRBJ2-5	19	-
TGCAGCGTTGAAGATCAAAGGGACAGGGGGCCCTATAATTCACCCCTCCACTTT	CSVEDQRDRGPYNSPLHF	TRBD1	TRBV29-1	TRBJ1-6	18	-
TGTGCCAGCAGCTCGGGGAATGGGGGGAGTACGCAGTATTTT	CASSSGNGGSTQYF	-	TRBV7-2	TRBJ2-3	14	-
TGTGCCAGCAGCTTCCGTTTCCGGGGTGCCGATTACGAGCAGTACTTC	CASSFRFRGADYEQYF	-	TRBV5-6	TRBJ2-7	16	once
TGTGCCAGCAGCCAAGATAGGCTTGGGGGGGGGTCTGGAAACACCATATATTTT	CASSQDRLGGGSGNTIYF	-	TRBV4-2	TRBJ1-3	18	-
TGTGCCAGCAGCGGTCGGGACTACCCGGGTGGGGGAGGGCAGTATTTT	CASSGRDYPGGGGQYF	TRBD2	TRBV9	TRBJ2-3	16	-
TGTGCCACCAGCAGAAGGACAGGGTATGTACAGCCCCAGCATTTT	CATSRRTGYVQPQHF	TRBD1	TRBV15	TRBJ1-5	15	-
TGCAGCGTTGTGAGGCAGGGTAGGACCTACGAGCAGTACTTC	CSVVRQGRTYEQYF	-	TRBV29-1	TRBJ2-7	14	few
TGTGCCAGCAGTGACAGGGCAACTAATGAAAAACTGTTTTTT	CASSDRATNEKLFF	TRBD1	TRBV6-6	TRBJ1-4	14	once
TGCGCCAGCAGCCAAACTTCTAGCGGGGGGATTGGAGCGAACACCGGGGAGCTGTTTTTT	CASSQTSSGGIGANTGELFF	TRBD2	TRBV4-1	TRBJ2-2	20	-
TGTGCCAGCAGCCCTAGCGGGGGTTTCACCGGGGAGCTGTTTTTT	CASSPSGGFTGELFF	TRBD2	TRBV7-3	TRBJ2-2	15	-
TGCGCCAGCAGCCAAGAACTCAACGGGATGAACACTGAAGCTTTCTTT	CASSQELNGMNTEAFF	-	TRBV4-3	TRBJ1-1	16	-
TGTGCCAGCAGTCAGACAGGGGATGCCACTGAAGCTTTCTTT	CASSQTGDATEAFF	TRBD1	TRBV27	TRBJ1-1	14	-
TGCGCCAGCAGCAGGGGCCCCCTCAACTCTGGAAACACCATATATTTT	CASSRGPLNSGNTIYF	-	TRBV5-1	TRBJ1-3	16	-
TGTGCCAGCAGTCCATGGACAGGGCTAAGTTCACCCCTCCACTTT	CASSPWTGLSSPLHF	TRBD1	TRBV28	TRBJ1-6	15	-
TGTGCCAGCAGCCTCGGAGCCGGGACTCGAACAGATACGCAGTATTTT	CASSLGAGTRTDTQYF	-	TRBV11-1	TRBJ2-3	16	-
TGCGCCAGCAGCCATCCTGACCTGGGCGGCTACACCTTC	CASSHPDLGGYTF	-	TRBV4-3	TRBJ1-2	13	-
TGTGCCAGCAGCGAAGTAGCAGGGAAAAGGGATCAGCCCCAGCATTTT	CASSEVAGKRDQPQHF	-	TRBV7-6	TRBJ1-5	16	-
TGTGCCAGCAGCGCTACAGTCTACGAGCAGTACTTC	CASSATVYEQYF	-	TRBV7-6	TRBJ2-7	12	-
TGCGCCAGCAGCTTGTTGACTAGCGGGGGGTTACACAATGAGCAGTTCTTC	CASSLLTSGGLHNEQFF	TRBD2	TRBV5-1	TRBJ2-1	17	-
TGTGCCAGCAGCCGAGGCTATGCGGACAGAATTACAGATACGCAGTATTTT	CASSRGYADRITDTQYF	-	TRBV7-8	TRBJ2-3	17	-
TGTGCCAGTAGTATACTGGGGGGAGTTGCGGAGACCCAGTACTTC	CASSILGGVAETQYF	-	TRBV19	TRBJ2-5	15	-
TGTGCCAGCAGGCCTCAGGGTACCGGGGAGCTGTTTTTT	CASRPQGTGELFF	-	TRBV18	TRBJ2-2	13	-
TGTGCCAGCAGTTTCCATAGCGGGGGGATTGTCTACGAGCAGTACTTC	CASSFHSGGIVYEQYF	TRBD2	TRBV6-6	TRBJ2-7	16	-
TGTGCCAGCAGCTTAACAGGGAGCTCCTACAATGAGCAGTTCTTC	CASSLTGSSYNEQFF	-	TRBV11-2	TRBJ2-1	15	-
TGTGCCAGCAGCCAAGAACGGGGGGGGGAATATAGCAATCAGCCCCAGCATTTT	CASSQERGGEYSNQPQHF	-	TRBV3-1/TRBV3-2	TRBJ1-5	18	-
TGTGCCACCAGTGAGGGGCCCTCTGGAAACACCATATATTTT	CATSEGPSGNTIYF	-	TRBV24-1	TRBJ1-3	14	-
TGTGCCAGCAGTCCCTCCACGACTAGCACAGATACGCAGTATTTT	CASSPSTTSTDTQYF	-	TRBV6-5	TRBJ2-3	15	-